The rows below give T cell receptor beta chains drawn from one sample of a study of CD8 T cells in Susac syndrome. Via MiXCR, TCRdb re-called the immunoSEQ multiplex PCR reads, giving one row per CDR3 protein. The repertoire consists of 150,000 to 200,000 distinct CDR3 sequences, with 85% to 95% occurring once and the leading ten covering approximately 0.11%. Material for sequencing was CD4+ T cells from PBMCs. These receptors were obtained from a human donor with Susac syndrome. The CDR3 runs from the conserved cysteine through the conserved F or W. A D gene is named only where the DNA matches it firmly. Some rows mark clone size as missing; the rest say once, few, many or name a class of expanded clone.

j_call clone_size d_call v_call cdr3_nt cdr3_aa
TRBJ1-5 . . TRBV10-3 TGTGCCATCAGCCGGAGACAGCTAGATCAGCCCCAGCATTTT CAISRRQLDQPQHF
TRBJ2-3 . . TRBV6-6 TGTGCCAGCAGTTACTGGGGGGATACGCAGTATTTT CASSYWGDTQYF
TRBJ1-1 . . TRBV12-3/TRBV12-4 TGTGCCAGCAGCCGTGGGACACCTTCTCTTATGAACACTGAAGCTTTCTTT CASSRGTPSLMNTEAFF
TRBJ2-1 . TRBD1 TRBV5-1 TGCGCCAGCAGCCAGGGACAGCCCCCGGATGAGCAGTTCTTC CASSQGQPPDEQFF
TRBJ1-2 . . TRBV7-9 TGTGCCAGCAGCCCCCCAGGAAACTATGGCTACACCTTC CASSPPGNYGYTF
TRBJ1-5 . . TRBV20-1 TGCAGTGCCAGCAGGGGCGAGAGCAATCAGCCCCAGCATTTT CSASRGESNQPQHF
TRBJ1-1 . . TRBV5-1 TGCGCCAGCAGCCTTGGGTACTTGAACACTGAAGCTTTCTTT CASSLGYLNTEAFF
TRBJ1-6 . . TRBV19 TGTGCCAGTAGCAAGAGCTCCTATAATTCACCCCTCCACTTT CASSKSSYNSPLHF
TRBJ2-5 . TRBD1 TRBV25-1 TGTGCCAGCAGTGAAGAAGGACAGGGGGAAGAGACCCAGTACTTC CASSEEGQGEETQYF
TRBJ1-1 . . TRBV30 TGTGCCTGGACGGCCGCGACTGAAGCTTTCTTT CAWTAATEAFF
TRBJ2-1 . . TRBV18 TGTGCCAGCTCACCGGGACGGACCTACAATGAGCAGTTCTTC CASSPGRTYNEQFF
TRBJ2-3 . . TRBV29-1 TGCAGCGCATGGGGGGTTCGCACAGATACGCAGTATTTT CSAWGVRTDTQYF
TRBJ2-1 . . TRBV11-3 TGTGCCAGCAGCTTAGAGGGCGGATACAATGAGCAGTTCTTC CASSLEGGYNEQFF
TRBJ2-2 . . TRBV3-1 TGTGCCAGTCTGAACACCGGGGAGCTGTTTTTT CASLNTGELFF
TRBJ1-6 . TRBD1 TRBV20-1 TGCAGTGCTAACCGACAGGGGGCCTATAATTCACCCCTCCACTTT CSANRQGAYNSPLHF
TRBJ1-1 once . TRBV20-1 TGCAGTTGCCTCCGGGCCCCGAGAAACACTGAAGCTTTCTTT CSCLRAPRNTEAFF
TRBJ2-7 . . TRBV7-2 TGTGCCAGCAGCTTAGGTGGGGGAGAGCCTAGAGTCTACTTC CASSLGGGEPRVYF
TRBJ2-7 . . TRBV12-3/TRBV12-4 TGTGCCAGCAGTTTAGACCCAGGGGCCTACGAGCAGTACTTC CASSLDPGAYEQYF
TRBJ1-4 . . TRBV4-3 TGCGCCAGCAGCCAAGGGGACGGATATGAAAAACTGTTTTTT CASSQGDGYEKLFF
TRBJ2-3 . . TRBV4-3 TGCGCCAGCAGCCACGGGACCCCCGTAGTAGCAGATACGCAGTATTTT CASSHGTPVVADTQYF
TRBJ1-1 once TRBD1 TRBV5-1 TGCGCCAGCAGCTTTCAGGGGGGGAACACTGAAGCTTTCTTT CASSFQGGNTEAFF
TRBJ1-5 . TRBD1 TRBV11-2 TGTGCCAGCAGTTCGGGGACAGGGAGCATTCAGCCCCAGCATTTT CASSSGTGSIQPQHF
TRBJ2-5 . TRBD2 TRBV7-8 TGTGCCAGCAGCCCCCGGGGACTAGCGGGGGTAGAGACCCAGTACTTC CASSPRGLAGVETQYF
TRBJ1-2 few . TRBV19 TGTGCCAGTAGAGTCCTCGGAAACTATGGCTACACCTTC CASRVLGNYGYTF
TRBJ1-2 once TRBD1 TRBV4-3 TGCGCCAGCAGCCAAGGGGGAATCGGGACAGGAAACTATGGCTACACCTTC CASSQGGIGTGNYGYTF
TRBJ2-5 . TRBD1 TRBV5-1 TGCGCCAGCAGCTTGGCTTGGGGACAGGGAAAAGAGACCCAGTACTTC CASSLAWGQGKETQYF
TRBJ2-1 . . TRBV9 TGTGCCAGCAGCGAGGCGCCCATGTCCTACAATGAGCAGTTCTTC CASSEAPMSYNEQFF
TRBJ2-2 . . TRBV6-6 TGTGCCATTATGACAGGATTAAACACCGGGGAGCTGTTTTTT CAIMTGLNTGELFF
TRBJ2-1 . TRBD2 TRBV20-1 TGCAGTGCTCAGCGGGGGAGCTCCTACAATGAGCAGTTCTTC CSAQRGSSYNEQFF
TRBJ2-7 . . TRBV20-1 TGCAGTGCTATAGGTCCCAACGAGCAGTACTTC CSAIGPNEQYF
TRBJ2-6 few . TRBV5-6 TGTGCCAGCAGCTTGGCTGGGGCCAACGTCCTGACTTTC CASSLAGANVLTF
TRBJ2-1 . TRBD2 TRBV5-6 TGTGCCAGCAGCCGGGGACTAGCGGCGAGCTCCTACAATGAGCAGTTCTTC CASSRGLAASSYNEQFF
TRBJ2-3 . TRBD1 TRBV29-1 TGCAGCGTTGGAGGGACAGGGAGGGCAGATACGCAGTATTTT CSVGGTGRADTQYF
TRBJ2-6 few . TRBV9 TGTGCCAGCAGCGGTCCCTCCGGGGCCAACGTCCTGACTTTC CASSGPSGANVLTF
TRBJ1-5 . . TRBV5-1 TGCGCCAGCTCCCTCCGTCCCGGGAGCAATCAGCCCCAGCATTTT CASSLRPGSNQPQHF
TRBJ2-3 . TRBD1 TRBV13 TGTGCCAGCAGCTACGGGACAGGGAAGACAGATACGCAGTATTTT CASSYGTGKTDTQYF
TRBJ2-4 . TRBD1 TRBV25-1 TGTGCCAGCAGTACCACCTCCGGGACAGGGGCATTTTCGGGAGCCAAAAACATTCAGTACTTC CASSTTSGTGAFSGAKNIQYF
TRBJ2-5 . . TRBV10-3 TGTGCCATCAGTTATGTGGGGGGGCCAGAGACCCAGTACTTC CAISYVGGPETQYF
TRBJ2-1 . TRBD1 TRBV11-2 TGTGCCAGCAGCCCTACCTTGGGACAGGGAAACAATGAGCAGTTCTTC CASSPTLGQGNNEQFF
TRBJ2-5 once . TRBV4-3 TGCGCCAGCAGACGATCTTTAGCGGTTCAAGAGACCCAGTACTTC CASRRSLAVQETQYF
TRBJ2-5 . TRBD1 TRBV25-1 TGTGCCAACTCACAGGGGAGAGGGGAGACCCAGTACTTC CANSQGRGETQYF
TRBJ2-5 . . TRBV29-1 TGCAGCGTAGCGCTGGGGGGCCGGGGGGAGACCCAGTACTTC CSVALGGRGETQYF
TRBJ1-2 . . TRBV5-4 TGTGCCAGCACGAATAGTCTTCGCGGGCGAGGCTACACCTTC CASTNSLRGRGYTF
TRBJ2-5 . TRBD2 TRBV25-1 TGTGCCAGCGGCAGACTAGCTTCGGAGACCCAGTACTTC CASGRLASETQYF
TRBJ1-2 . TRBD1 TRBV7-2 TGTGCCAGCAGCTTAGGACAGGGGGCAATTTATGGCTACACCTTC CASSLGQGAIYGYTF
TRBJ1-2 . TRBD1 TRBV6-2/TRBV6-3 TGTGCCAGTGGACAGGGCCATGGCTACACCTTC CASGQGHGYTF
TRBJ2-4 . . TRBV3-1 TGTGCCAGCAGCCAAGGAGGGAAAGCCAAAAACATTCAGTACTTC CASSQGGKAKNIQYF
TRBJ2-5 . . TRBV29-1 TGCAGCGCTGGGGGACCGTACCAAGAGACCCAGTACTTC CSAGGPYQETQYF
TRBJ1-6 . . TRBV4-3 TGCGCCAGCAGCCAAGAGTACGCGGGCTCCTATAATTCACCCCTCCACTTT CASSQEYAGSYNSPLHF
TRBJ1-2 . . TRBV12-3/TRBV12-4 TGTGCCAGCAGCACCAGTGGGAGATATGGCTACACCTTC CASSTSGRYGYTF
TRBJ2-1 . . TRBV6-1 TGTGCCAGCAGTAGGGCGGGCAGGAGAACCTACAATGAGCAGTTCTTC CASSRAGRRTYNEQFF
TRBJ1-1 . . TRBV29-1 TGCAGCTCCTTCGGTGGTACTGAAGCTTTCTTT CSSFGGTEAFF